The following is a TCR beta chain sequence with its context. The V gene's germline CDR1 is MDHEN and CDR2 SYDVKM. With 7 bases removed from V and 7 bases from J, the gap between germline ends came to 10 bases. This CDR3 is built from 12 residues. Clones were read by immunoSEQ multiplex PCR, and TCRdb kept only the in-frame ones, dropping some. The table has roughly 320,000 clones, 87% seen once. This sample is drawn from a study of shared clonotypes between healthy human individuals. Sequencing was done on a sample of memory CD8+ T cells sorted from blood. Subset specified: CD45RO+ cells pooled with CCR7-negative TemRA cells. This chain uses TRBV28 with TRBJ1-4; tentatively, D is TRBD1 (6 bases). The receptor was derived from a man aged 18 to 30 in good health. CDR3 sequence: CASTEGGEKLFF. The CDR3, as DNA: TGTGCCAGCACCGAGGGGGGTGAAAAACTGTTTTTT.